What follows is one T cell receptor beta chain and its context. Its antigen is unknown. The trim removed 6 bases at V and 8 bases at J, leaving 20 bases unmatched. CDR3 length equals 18 residues. Germline V gives CDR1 DFQATT, CDR2 SNEGSKA (reference sequence). TCRdb re-analysed the 5' RACE reads in MiXCR, keeping a single row per CDR3 protein. The table lists 550,000 to 800,000 distinct CDR3 sequences, just over 7% of them singletons. This sample stems from a study of identical twins. Whole-study findings and limits: Cross-sectional statistical analysis, not tracking of the same donors, underpinned the conclusions. Less excess twin sharing appeared in beta out-of-frame sequences.

The sample was also linked to a second study, of yellow fever vaccine responses in identical twins.

The sample consisted of PBMCs. This TCR was recovered from a woman younger than 30 in good health. The chain joins TRBV20-1 to TRBJ2-1; 12 bases are a match to TRBD2. CDR3 protein: CSAAYGTSGPPVFDEQFF. The CDR3 DNA sequence: TGCAGTGCAGCATACGGGACTAGCGGGCCCCCTGTCTTCGATGAGCAGTTCTTC.